A selection of T cell receptor beta chains follows, all from one sample in a study of T cells in Graves' hyperthyroidism and ophthalmopathy. MiXCR, applied by TCRdb to the multiplex PCR reads, yields one record per CDR3 protein. The data contain some 270,000 distinct CDR3 sequences, approximately 13% of them seen just once; the ten biggest clones take up roughly 7.9%. Sequencing was carried out using blood. The receptor set was obtained from a woman aged 40 to 50 with Graves' hyperthyroidism. The CDR3 runs from the conserved cysteine through the conserved F or W. D genes are given only for firm matches. The size field is filled for only some rows; it gives once, few, many or a size class.

j_gene,v_gene,d_gene,abundance,CDR3aa,CDR3nt
TRBJ2-1,TRBV4-2,-,-,CASSHMRERGNEQFF,TGTGCCAGCAGCCATATGAGGGAGAGGGGCAATGAGCAGTTCTTC
TRBJ1-1,TRBV13,-,-,CASSDAYTEAFF,TGTGCCAGCAGCGACGCGTACACTGAAGCTTTCTTT
TRBJ2-3,TRBV6-1,TRBD1,many,CASRQLDRGDTQYF,TGTGCCAGCAGACAACTGGACAGGGGAGATACGCAGTATTTT
TRBJ1-5,TRBV20-1,TRBD1,many,CSAIPVPGQGAGNQPQHF,TGCAGTGCCATTCCAGTCCCGGGACAGGGGGCGGGCAATCAGCCCCAGCATTTT
TRBJ1-1,TRBV6-1,-,many,CASSFAGELNTEAFF,TGTGCCAGCAGTTTTGCAGGAGAACTGAACACTGAAGCTTTCTTT
TRBJ2-1,TRBV6-5,TRBD1,many,CASSYVGQGAYNEQFF,TGTGCCAGCAGTTACGTCGGACAGGGAGCCTACAATGAGCAGTTCTTC
TRBJ1-5,TRBV12-3/TRBV12-4,TRBD1,many,CASRGDSLNQPQHF,TGTGCCAGCAGAGGGGACAGTCTCAATCAGCCCCAGCATTTT
TRBJ2-5,TRBV2,TRBD2,-,CASSPGLAGGRETQYF,TGTGCCAGCAGCCCCGGACTAGCGGGAGGGCGTGAGACCCAGTACTTC
TRBJ1-1,TRBV28,-,many,CASRPQGYTEAFF,TGTGCCAGCAGACCCCAGGGGTACACTGAAGCTTTCTTT
TRBJ2-1,TRBV27,TRBD1,-,CASQNRGQSYNEQFF,TGTGCCAGCCAGAACAGGGGGCAGTCCTACAATGAGCAGTTCTTC
TRBJ2-1,TRBV18,TRBD1,-,CASSQTGANNEQFF,TGTGCCAGCTCACAGACAGGGGCCAACAATGAGCAGTTCTTC
TRBJ2-1,TRBV24-1,-,many,CAPVGEPSYNEQFF,TGTGCCCCTGTTGGAGAACCCTCCTACAATGAGCAGTTCTTC
TRBJ2-3,TRBV10-2,TRBD2,few,CASSLLAGAFDTQYF,TGCGCCAGCAGCTTACTTGCGGGAGCTTTTGATACGCAGTATTTT
TRBJ2-1,TRBV7-2,TRBD2,once,CASRLGLAGVEQFF,TGTGCCAGCAGACTCGGACTAGCGGGAGTTGAGCAGTTCTTC
TRBJ2-1,TRBV28,-,many,CAAENRRDEQFF,TGTGCCGCGGAAAACAGGAGGGATGAGCAGTTCTTC
TRBJ1-1,TRBV4-2,TRBD1,few,CASSPRQGLSTEAFF,TGTGCCAGCAGCCCAAGACAGGGTTTGAGCACTGAAGCTTTCTTT
TRBJ1-2,TRBV2,-,many,CASSEWGQAYGYTF,TGTGCCAGCAGTGAGTGGGGCCAAGCCTATGGCTACACCTTC
TRBJ2-1,TRBV2,TRBD2,few,CASTSSGLYNEQFF,TGTGCCAGCACCTCTAGCGGGCTCTACAATGAGCAGTTCTTC
TRBJ1-1,TRBV19,-,many,CASSIVGGLTTEAFF,TGTGCCAGTAGTATAGTCGGGGGTTTGACCACTGAAGCTTTCTTT
TRBJ1-6,TRBV28,-,many,CASSLGQSGSPLHF,TGTGCCAGCAGTTTGGGTCAGAGTGGTTCACCCCTCCACTTT
TRBJ2-7,TRBV11-2,TRBD1,many,CASSLVGGQGLNEQYF,TGTGCCAGCAGCTTAGTTGGAGGACAGGGTTTAAACGAGCAGTACTTC
TRBJ2-3,TRBV2,-,many,CASSSRQRGSYTDTQYF,TGTGCCAGCAGCAGCCGACAAAGAGGGTCGTATACAGATACGCAGTATTTT
TRBJ2-7,TRBV12-3/TRBV12-4,-,-,CASSLSQRGEQYF,TGTGCCAGCAGTTTGTCCCAGAGGGGCGAGCAGTACTTC
TRBJ2-1,TRBV24-1,TRBD2,many,CATSDLSGSGREQFF,TGTGCCACCAGTGACCTTAGCGGGAGTGGTAGGGAACAGTTCTTC
TRBJ2-2,TRBV5-5,TRBD2,few,CASSLKGSGVNTGELFF,TGTGCCAGCAGCTTGAAAGGTAGCGGGGTAAACACCGGGGAGCTGTTTTTT
TRBJ2-3,TRBV2,-,many,CASSASTDTQYF,TGTGCCAGCAGTGCTAGCACAGATACGCAGTATTTT
TRBJ2-7,TRBV6-5,-,-,CASSYSSQGNEQYF,TGTGCCAGCAGTTACTCGAGCCAGGGGAACGAGCAGTACTTC
TRBJ2-5,TRBV30,-,few,CAWSRDRVDETQYF,TGTGCCTGGAGTAGGGACCGCGTTGACGAGACCCAGTACTTC
TRBJ2-5,TRBV4-1,TRBD2,-,CASSRQTSGYETQYF,TGCGCCAGCAGCCGCCAGACTAGCGGGTACGAGACCCAGTACTTC
TRBJ2-1,TRBV12-3/TRBV12-4,-,many,CASRGGGGEQFF,TGTGCCAGCAGAGGGGGAGGGGGTGAGCAGTTCTTC
TRBJ2-1,TRBV6-1,TRBD1,-,CASSPRESQDRGPFSSYNEQFF,TGTGCCAGCAGCCCCCGGGAGAGCCAGGACAGGGGGCCCTTTAGCTCCTACAATGAGCAGTTCTTC
TRBJ1-1,TRBV20-1,-,many,CSAIGGAGTEAFF,TGCAGTGCTATAGGGGGGGCCGGAACTGAAGCTTTCTTT
TRBJ2-5,TRBV7-9,TRBD2,many,CASSWASGSETQYF,TGTGCCAGCAGCTGGGCTAGCGGGAGTGAGACCCAGTACTTC
TRBJ1-2,TRBV12-3/TRBV12-4,-,many,CASTTSTAQGGYTF,TGTGCCAGCACCACTTCGACTGCACAAGGTGGCTACACCTTC
TRBJ1-2,TRBV9,-,-,CVSSSEVLSYGYTF,TGTGTCAGCAGCTCAGAGGTCCTCTCGTATGGCTACACCTTC
TRBJ2-7,TRBV30,TRBD1,many,CAWSLGRGLEQYF,TGTGCCTGGAGCCTAGGAAGGGGGCTCGAGCAGTACTTC
TRBJ1-2,TRBV3-1,TRBD1,-,CASSRDGGQGHGYTF,TGTGCCAGCAGCCGAGATGGGGGACAGGGGCACGGCTACACCTTC
TRBJ2-1,TRBV11-2,-,-,CASSLNEGNFYEQLF,TGTGCCAGCAGCCTCAATGAGGGAAACTTCTATGAGCAGCTCTTC
TRBJ2-3,TRBV28,TRBD2,many,CASMERGGADTQYF,TGTGCCAGCATGGAGCGGGGGGGGGCAGATACGCAGTATTTT
TRBJ1-6,TRBV12-3/TRBV12-4,TRBD1,many,CASSYRQGYSPLHF,TGTGCCAGCAGCTACAGACAGGGCTATTCACCCCTCCACTTT
TRBJ1-3,TRBV7-2,TRBD1,-,CASSLEDRGRNTIYF,TGTGCCAGCAGCCTAGAGGACAGGGGAAGAAACACCATATATTTT
TRBJ1-5,TRBV12-3/TRBV12-4,TRBD1,many,CASSNDRVSNQPQHF,TGTGCCAGCAGTAACGACAGGGTAAGCAATCAGCCCCAGCATTTT
TRBJ1-2,TRBV2,TRBD1,-,CGGDRGYGHTF,TGTGGAGGGGACAGGGGTTATGGCCACACCTTC
TRBJ1-5,TRBV12-3/TRBV12-4,-,many,CASSLGGNGNQPQHF,TGTGCCAGCAGTTTAGGAGGTAATGGCAATCAGCCCCAGCATTTT
TRBJ2-7,TRBV7-9,-,many,CASSSRANFYEQYF,TGTGCCAGCAGCTCACGGGCGAACTTTTACGAGCAGTACTTC
TRBJ2-7,TRBV12-3/TRBV12-4,TRBD1,-,CASSFETGAEQYF,TGTGCCAGCAGTTTCGAGACAGGGGCCGAGCAGTACTTC